These T cell receptor beta chains were read from a single sample in a study of blood T cell repertoires in COVID-19. Sequencing used immunoSEQ multiplex PCR; TCRdb keeps in-frame clones, though not all of them. The sample has approximately 200,000 clones; approximately 90% are singletons. The sample comprised PBMCs or T cells enriched from blood (not recorded which). The source of these receptors is a woman between 25 and 40 years old who had recovered from COVID-19. CDR3s include the opening cysteine and the closing phenylalanine or tryptophan. A D gene is named only where the DNA matches it firmly. Size is omitted from some rows. Given values are once, few, many or a class for expanded clones.

j_call | d_call | v_call | clone_size | cdr3_nt | cdr3_aa
TRBJ1-1 | . | TRBV29-1 | . | TGCAGCGCCAGGGTTGCTATCACTGAAGCTTTCTTT | CSARVAITEAFF
TRBJ1-1 | . | TRBV6-5 | once | TGTGCCAGCAGTTCTGGGCTGCTTGAAGCTTTCTTT | CASSSGLLEAFF
TRBJ2-7 | . | TRBV20-1 | . | TGCAGTGCTAGTTCTGATTTGACATGGCCCTACGAGCAGTACTTC | CSASSDLTWPYEQYF
TRBJ2-7 | TRBD1 | TRBV12-3/TRBV12-4 | . | TGTGCCAGCACCGTCGACAGGGGCAACGAGCAGTACTTC | CASTVDRGNEQYF
TRBJ1-3 | TRBD1 | TRBV3-1/TRBV3-2 | . | TGTGCCAGCAGAGTGACAGGGTCTGGAAACACCATATATTTT | CASRVTGSGNTIYF
TRBJ2-1 | . | TRBV7-9 | . | TGTGCCAGCACCAGCGGGCCTAAGTATGAGCAGTTCTTC | CASTSGPKYEQFF
TRBJ2-6 | TRBD1 | TRBV5-6 | . | TGTGCCAGTCAGGGGGTCGCCAACGTCCTGACTTTC | CASQGVANVLTF
TRBJ2-2 | . | TRBV7-7 | . | TGTGCCAGCAGCTCGGACGGAGGCAGGACCGGGGAGCTGTTTTTT | CASSSDGGRTGELFF
TRBJ2-7 | TRBD1 | TRBV19 | . | TGTGCCAGTAGTCCCTGGGGACAGGGGACAACATACGAGCAGTACTTC | CASSPWGQGTTYEQYF
TRBJ1-6 | . | TRBV7-9 | . | TGTGCCAGCAGCTTAGTCCAGGGTAATTCACCCCTCCACTTT | CASSLVQGNSPLHF
TRBJ2-5 | TRBD2 | TRBV18 | . | TGTGCCAGCTCACCACCGAATCGAGCGGGGGTCCAAGAGACCCAGTACTTC | CASSPPNRAGVQETQYF
TRBJ1-1 | TRBD1 | TRBV4-1 | . | TGCGCCAGCAGCAATCTACAGGGGAACAACACTGAAGCTTTCTTT | CASSNLQGNNTEAFF
TRBJ2-4 | TRBD2 | TRBV11-2 | . | TGTGCCAGCAGCCATGGGACTAGCGCTCGAAACATTCAGTACTTC | CASSHGTSARNIQYF
TRBJ1-4 | . | TRBV7-2 | . | TGTGCCAGCAGCTCCCCCCTAGGTGAAAAACTGTTTTTT | CASSSPLGEKLFF
TRBJ1-2 | . | TRBV18 | . | TGTGCCAGCTCACCAACGGACTACTATGGCTACACCTTC | CASSPTDYYGYTF
TRBJ1-2 | . | TRBV18 | . | TGTGCCAGCTCACCAAATCAGGGAAAATTTGGCTACACCTTC | CASSPNQGKFGYTF
TRBJ2-1 | TRBD2 | TRBV2 | . | TGTGCCACCAAGGGACTAGAAGTCGGTGAGCAGTTCTTC | CATKGLEVGEQFF
TRBJ2-3 | TRBD2 | TRBV30 | . | TGTGCCTGGCAAAATGCGGGGGCAGATACGCAGTATTTT | CAWQNAGADTQYF
TRBJ1-5 | . | TRBV4-1 | . | TGCGCCAGCAGCCAAGGGCTCCAAAATCAGCCCCAGCATTTT | CASSQGLQNQPQHF
TRBJ1-4 | . | TRBV4-2 | once | TGTGCCAGCAGCCAAGATCCGTCGCAGGGCAGGGAAAAACTGTTTTTT | CASSQDPSQGREKLFF
TRBJ2-1 | . | TRBV14 | . | TGTGCCAGCGGCGGGACCAAATACAATGAGCAGTTCTTC | CASGGTKYNEQFF
TRBJ1-2 | TRBD1 | TRBV30 | . | TGTGCCTGGAGTGTATTTTGGGACAGTAAAGAAGCGAGGTATGGCTACACCTTC | CAWSVFWDSKEARYGYTF
TRBJ2-1 | TRBD2 | TRBV6-1 | . | TGTGCCAGCAGTGAAACTAGCGGGTCTTACAATGAGCAGTTCTTC | CASSETSGSYNEQFF
TRBJ1-2 | . | TRBV6-5 | . | TGTGCCAGCAGTTATCGCAGGCAGGATGGCTACACCTTC | CASSYRRQDGYTF
TRBJ1-5 | TRBD1 | TRBV6-5 | . | TGTGCCAGCAGTTACAGGGGGCTGGGGCAGCCCCAGCATTTT | CASSYRGLGQPQHF
TRBJ1-5 | TRBD1 | TRBV5-6 | . | TGTGCCAGCAGCTTGTACCAGGGGGCAAATCAGCCCCAGCATTTT | CASSLYQGANQPQHF
TRBJ1-1 | . | TRBV3-1/TRBV3-2 | . | TGTGCCAGCAGCCTTTCGACACTGAACACTGAAGCTTTCTTT | CASSLSTLNTEAFF
TRBJ2-2 | . | TRBV3-1/TRBV3-2 | . | TGTGCCAGCAGCCAATCCTTCGGACAGAACACCGGGGAGCTGTTTTTT | CASSQSFGQNTGELFF
TRBJ2-7 | TRBD1 | TRBV3-1/TRBV3-2 | . | TGTGCCAGCAGCTCCTGGGACAGGGGGCGAGGCGAGCAGTACTTC | CASSSWDRGRGEQYF
TRBJ1-1 | . | TRBV19 | . | TGTGCCAGTAGTACGACGGGGGACACTGAAGCTTTCTTT | CASSTTGDTEAFF
TRBJ2-1 | . | TRBV11-3 | . | TGTGCCAGCAGCTTAGGTTACGGGGGTAGCTCCTACAATGAGCAGTTCTTC | CASSLGYGGSSYNEQFF
TRBJ2-1 | . | TRBV21-1 | . | TGTGCCAGCAGCCCTCTAGCGGGGGGGCATCATGAGCAGTTCTTC | CASSPLAGGHHEQFF
TRBJ1-1 | . | TRBV7-2 | . | TGTGCCAGCGTGGGAGGCACTGAAGCTTTCTTT | CASVGGTEAFF
TRBJ2-7 | . | TRBV6-5 | . | TGTGCCAGCAGTTACTCGACCGGGTTCACCTACGAGCAGTACTTC | CASSYSTGFTYEQYF
TRBJ2-1 | . | TRBV5-1 | . | TGCGCCAGCAGCTTGGGTGGGGCCCACAATGAGCAGTTCTTC | CASSLGGAHNEQFF
TRBJ1-1 | TRBD1 | TRBV9 | . | TGTGCCAGCAGCGTAGGAGACAGGGGGCCCGTCCTTACTGAAGCTTTCTTT | CASSVGDRGPVLTEAFF
TRBJ1-1 | . | TRBV5-8 | . | TGTGCCAGCAGTTCAGGGGATATGAACACTGAAGCTTTCTTT | CASSSGDMNTEAFF
TRBJ1-4 | . | TRBV7-9 | . | TGTGCCAGCAGCTTGCTAATGGGCCCTTGGGAAAAACTGTTTTTT | CASSLLMGPWEKLFF
TRBJ2-5 | . | TRBV11-1 | . | TGTGCCAGCAGCTTAGGTCTAATAGAGACCCAGTACTTC | CASSLGLIETQYF